The 4 T cell receptor beta chains reported below all come from one sample, sequenced in a study of T cell responses to AZD1222 COVID-19 vaccine. The data were produced by immunoSEQ multiplex PCR, yet TCRdb's version contains in-frame clones alone and is incomplete. Among more than 75,000 clones, under 95% were seen once, and the ten largest hold about 5%. Sequenced here: peripheral blood, sampled on day 0 of AZD1222 vaccination. The receptors derive from an adult in good health.

The rearrangement links TRBV5-1 to TRBJ1-2; 8 bases fit TRBD1. CDR3 length equals 13 residues. In germline, CDR1 is SGHRS, CDR2 YFSETQ. Losses at the gene ends were 4 bases for V and 8 bases for J; bases not matched to a gene: 7. In DNA, the CDR3 is TGCGCCAGCAGCCGAGGACAGGGAGGAGGCTACACCTTC. Translation gives CASSRGQGGGYTF.

CDR3 in amino acids: CASSLKLAGGAFDTQYF. CDR3 in DNA: TGTGCCAGCAGCTTGAAACTAGCGGGAGGGGCATTCGATACGCAGTATTTT. This chain links TRBV5-4 with TRBJ2-3, with TRBD2 identical over 13 bases. The germline V gene has CDR1 SGHNT and CDR2 YYREEE (reference sequence). V shed 1 base, J shed 6 bases, and the junction held 8 bases outside the gene matches. This CDR3 is built from 17 residues.

This rearrangement joins TRBV12-5 to TRBJ2-1; a weak D match, TRBD2 (6 bases). The CDR3 is 14 amino acids. Germline V lookup: CDR1 LGHNT, CDR2 FRNRAP. V was shortened by 5 bases and J by 8 bases, with 16 bases between the two germline ends. CDR3 DNA sequence: TGTGCTAGTGGTCCACCGGGACTTATCCATGAGCAGTTCTTC. The encoded protein is CASGPPGLIHEQFF.

This chain links TRBV6-5 with TRBJ2-3; D call uncertain. Trimming stripped 5 bases from V and 6 bases from J, with 9 bases between. The germline gives CDR1 MNHEY, CDR2 SVGAGI. There are 12 residues in the CDR3. The CDR3, as DNA: TGTGCCAGCAGTCTAGGCCGGGATACGCAGTATTTT. Translated: CASSLGRDTQYF.